This TCR beta chain was obtained from a study of spatial heterogeneity in lung cancer. About the study: More beta-chain than alpha-chain sequences were consistently detected. Study-level findings and limits: Resection blood, more than follow-up blood, showed ubiquitous expanded tumor TCRs.

Time point here: sample taken at primary tumor resection. No cells were sorted before sequencing. The whole RNA sequenced was extracted from tumor, nontumor lung or frozen PBMC. Looked up from germline, CDR1 is SGHTA and CDR2 is FQGNSA. V was pared by 5 bases and J by 6 bases, with 5 bases of the junction left unmatched. This CDR3 has 15 amino acids. This clonotype was observed a few times. Its antigen is as yet unknown. Each CDR3 protein is one row after TCRdb ran MiXCR on the 5' RACE reads. The data show around 92,000 distinct CDR3 sequences, over 9.5% seen once. This specimen consisted of PBMCs, obtained at surgery. The chain is built from TRBV7-2 and TRBJ1-6; 9 nucleotides line up with TRBD1. The TCR originated in a male donor with early-stage non-small cell lung cancer. CDR3 nucleotides: TGTGCCAGCAGCAACCGACAGGGGGGTAATTCACCCCTCCACTTT. This encodes CASSNRQGGNSPLHF.